Below are 8 T cell receptor beta chains sequenced from a single sample in a study of blood T cell repertoires in COVID-19. Data came from immunoSEQ multiplex PCR; TCRdb stores just in-frame clones and leaves some out. The table lists 200,000 to 300,000 clones, 85% to 90% of them singletons. What was sequenced was peripheral blood. The origin of the receptors is a woman aged 35 to 49 with acute or convalescent COVID-19.

A single count supports this clone. The gene calls are TRBV24-1 and TRBJ2-3, with 10 nucleotides matching TRBD2. From germline, CDR1 is KGHDR and CDR2 SFDVKD. The ends lost 4 bases at V and 5 bases at J; junction bases unmatched: 14. CDR3 length: 18 amino acids. The CDR3 DNA reads TGTGCCACCAGTGAAGCTCAACTAGCGGGGCTTAAGGGAGATACGCAGTATTTT. Its protein is CATSEAQLAGLKGDTQYF.

This rearrangement joins TRBV7-3 to TRBJ2-1, with TRBD1 as a possible D gene (5 bases). The V end was cut by 4 bases, the J end by 3 bases, with 16 bases between. Germline values: CDR1 SGHTA, CDR2 FQGTGA. The CDR3 contains 16 residues. CDR3 DNA sequence: TGTGCCAGCAGCTCTAATGCAGGGTGGGGCTACAATGAGCAGTTCTTC. Residues: CASSSNAGWGYNEQFF.

This chain joins TRBV10-3 and TRBJ1-6; TRBD1 matches at 10 bases. The CDR3 contains 15 residues. The V and J ends lost 4 bases and 8 bases, in that order; junction bases with no gene match: 5. CDR1 ENHRY and CDR2 SYGVKD come from the germline V gene. CDR3 coding DNA: TGTGCCATCAGTGGGAGCGGACAGGGGGATTCACCCCTCCACTTT. This encodes CAISGSGQGDSPLHF.

The rearrangement joins TRBV27 to TRBJ1-4, with 8 bases matching TRBD1. CDR3 length: 15 residues. With V trimmed by 6 bases and J by 6 bases, 9 bases remained unmatched. Germline V gene sequence: CDR1 MNHEY, CDR2 SMNVEV (reference sequence). The CDR3 sequence: CASSRQGTGDEKLFF. The CDR3 nucleotides read TGTGCCAGCAGCCGACAGGGGACGGGAGATGAAAAACTGTTTTTT.

The chain uses TRBV5-1 and TRBJ2-1; D remains unclear. V was trimmed by 0 bases and J by 6 bases, leaving 10 bases between them. Germline values: CDR1 SGHRS, CDR2 YFSETQ. The length of the CDR3 is 14 residues. CDR3 nucleotides: TGCGCCAGCAGCTTGGGCCCTGGCTCCAATGAGCAGTTCTTC. Encoded protein: CASSLGPGSNEQFF.

The chain links TRBV6-1 to TRBJ1-2, with D hard to call. The V end lost 2 bases, the J end lost 6 bases, and 19 bases lay between the germline ends. Per germline, CDR1 MNHNS and CDR2 SASEGT. The CDR3 extends over 16 amino acids. The CDR3 reads CASSETKSAHQHGYTF. CDR3 nucleotides: TGTGCCAGCAGTGAAACTAAGTCGGCGCATCAGCATGGCTACACCTTC.

V usage is TRBV6-5 and J usage is TRBJ1-5; 9 positions match TRBD1. The CDR3 consists of 16 residues. Germline loops: CDR1 MNHEY, CDR2 SVGAGI. The V and J ends lost 3 bases and 5 bases, in that order; junction bases with no gene match: 8. The CDR3 sequence: CASSYTGQGRDQPQHF. The CDR3 DNA sequence: TGTGCCAGCAGTTATACCGGACAGGGGCGAGATCAGCCCCAGCATTTT.

The J gene is TRBJ1-1, the V gene TRBV5-4, with D perhaps matching TRBD1 (6 bases). Germline values: CDR1 SGHNT, CDR2 YYREEE (reference sequence). The CDR3 length is 15 residues. Trimming pared 4 bases from V and 0 bases from J, leaving 13 bases between. CDR3 coding DNA: TGTGCCAGCAGCCGACGACAGGACATGAACACTGAAGCTTTCTTT. Its translation is CASSRRQDMNTEAFF.